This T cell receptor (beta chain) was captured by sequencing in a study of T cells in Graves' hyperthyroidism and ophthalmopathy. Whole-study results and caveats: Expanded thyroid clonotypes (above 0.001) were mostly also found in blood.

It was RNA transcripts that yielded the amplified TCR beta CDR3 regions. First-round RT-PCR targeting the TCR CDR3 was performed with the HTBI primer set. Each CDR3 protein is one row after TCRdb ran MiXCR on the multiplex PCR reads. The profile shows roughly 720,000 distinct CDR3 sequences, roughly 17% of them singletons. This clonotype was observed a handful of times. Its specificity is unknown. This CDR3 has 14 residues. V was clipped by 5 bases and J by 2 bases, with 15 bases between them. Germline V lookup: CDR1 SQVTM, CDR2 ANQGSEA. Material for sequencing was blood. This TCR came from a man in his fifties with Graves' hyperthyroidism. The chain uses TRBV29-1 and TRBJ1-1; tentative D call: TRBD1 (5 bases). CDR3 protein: CSVRIKTVNTEAFF. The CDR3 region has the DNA TGCAGCGTTCGGATAAAGACAGTTAACACTGAAGCTTTCTTT.